The source of this TCR beta chain is a study of shared clonotypes between healthy human individuals. Overall study: Per donor, CD8 memory used one plate, CD8 naive used two, CD4 memory used three and CD4 naive used three. Whole-study findings and limits: Naive subsets, compared against memory subsets, generally had larger estimated richness values.

Remarks on this clone: Its antigen remains unidentified.

TCRdb's table, derived via immunoSEQ multiplex PCR, lists solely in-frame clones and lacks some. The repertoire has roughly 700,000 clones, about 90% of them found once; the top ten carry about a third. Per the germline V gene, CDR1 is ENHRY and CDR2 is SYGVKD. V lost 6 bases to trimming and J lost 4 bases, with 16 bases between them. The CDR3 is 14 residues long. The chain is built from TRBV10-3 and TRBJ2-7; D perhaps matches TRBD2 (5 bases). The source material was memory CD8+ T cells from PBMCs. The subset: CD45RO+ cells pooled with CCR7-negative TemRA cells. The source of this sequence is a man between 18 and 29 years old in good health. Some clones in this sample may be carry-over from other donors' samples. CDR3 nucleotides: TGTGCCATCAGCCCCTCTGCGGGCCGATACGAGCAGTACTTC. Its protein is CAISPSAGRYEQYF.